Detailed here is one TCR beta chain. The antigen is not known. The V gene's germline CDR1 is LNHDA and CDR2 SQIVND (reference sequence). The length of the CDR3 is 14 residues. V dropped 5 bases and J dropped 6 bases, with 14 bases sitting between them. The entry originates in a study of T cell responses to AZD1222 COVID-19 vaccine. The study, taken as a whole, reports: No repertoire was sampled before or during the peak T cell response, only after it. Only six or seven AZD1222 recipients tested seropositive at baseline.

Data came from immunoSEQ multiplex PCR; TCRdb stores just in-frame clones and leaves some out. The sample lists around 170,000 clones; 80% to 95% were seen once. This rearrangement joins TRBV19 to TRBJ2-1; no definite D call. The sequencing used peripheral blood, collected 28 days after the second AZD1222 dose. This receptor was identified in an adult who received the AZD1222 COVID-19 vaccine. The CDR3 region is CASSLPLMGNEQFF. DNA for the CDR3: TGTGCCAGTAGTTTGCCCCTTATGGGCAATGAGCAGTTCTTC. Full variable domain (remainder filled in from reference TRBV19 and TRBJ2-1): DGGITQSPKYLFRKEGQNVTLSCEQNLNHDAMYWYRQDPGQGLRLIYYSQIVNDFQKGDIAEGYSVSREKKESFPLTVTSAQKNPTAFYLCASSLPLMGNEQFFGPGTRLTVL.